Presented here are 8 T cell receptor beta chains from one specimen sequenced in a study of cytomegalovirus exposure and HLA in healthy donors. Primers for the PCR totalled 60 Vbeta and 13 Jbeta. Produced via immunoSEQ multiplex PCR; TCRdb's table is partial and in-frame only. The data hold around 170,000 clones, with around 82% observed a single time. Sequencing used PBMCs. These receptors all stem from a woman in her 30s in good health and CMV-seropositive.

The chain is built from TRBV9 and TRBJ1-4; 8 bases match TRBD1. Germline trimming cut 4 bases from V and 5 bases from J; bases unmatched to any gene: 10. CDR1 is SGDLS and CDR2 is YYNGEE in the germline V gene. The CDR3 has 16 amino acids. The CDR3 bases are TGTGCCAGCAGCCCCTGGGGGGGGACAGGCAATGAAAAACTGTTTTTT. It codes for CASSPWGGTGNEKLFF.

Turning to this clone: One end of the junction is discordant with germline, which a read error may explain. The J gene is TRBJ2-7, the V gene TRBV6-5; 8 bases fit TRBD2. CDR1 is MNHEY, CDR2 SVGAGI, per germline. This CDR3 is 12 amino acids long. CDR3 coding DNA: TGTGCCAGCAGTAAGCTAGCGGGCCAATACGTTTTC. Protein sequence: CASSKLAGQYVF.

The chain couples TRBV5-1 to TRBJ2-7; 7 bases map to TRBD2. V shed 3 bases and J 1 base; nucleotides not matched to a gene: 1. The CDR3 loop spans 13 amino acids. Per the germline V gene, CDR1 is SGHRS and CDR2 is YFSETQ. CDR3 in DNA: TGCGCCAGCAGCTACGGGGGGTCCTACGAGCAGTACTTC. Translating gives CASSYGGSYEQYF.

Concerning this clone itself: This sample includes further DNA sequences coding for the same CDR3. The chain recombines TRBV6-4 with TRBJ2-3; TRBD2 matches at 8 bases. CDR3 length: 14 residues. J was trimmed by 8 bases and V by 5 bases; bases with no gene match: 9. From germline, CDR1 is MRHNA and CDR2 SNTAGT. Here the CDR3 reads CASSWTSLFGTQYF. For the CDR3, the DNA is TGTGCCAGCAGTTGGACTAGCCTCTTTGGTACGCAGTATTTT.

This chain joins TRBV29-1 and TRBJ2-2; 11 bases are shared with TRBD2. Trimming cost V 7 bases and J 0 bases; bases outside gene matches: 7. The CDR3 runs 16 residues. Germline V gene data show CDR1 as SQVTM and CDR2 as ANQGSEA. The CDR3 sequence: CSAAPSGGPNTGELFF. The CDR3 nucleotides are TGCAGCGCCGCCCCTAGCGGGGGGCCGAACACCGGGGAGCTGTTTTTT.

This clone was detected only a few times. The chain recombines TRBV7-8 with TRBJ1-2, with TRBD1 matching 9 bases. Germline V CDR1 and CDR2: SGHVS, FQNEAQ. The V and J ends lost 4 bases and 6 bases, in that order; junction bases with no gene match: 6. The CDR3 has 14 residues. In DNA, the CDR3 is TGTGCCAGCAGCTATAGTGGGGACAGGGATGGCTACACCTTC. It specifies CASSYSGDRDGYTF.

The chain joins TRBV4-3 to TRBJ2-7, with TRBD2 matching 7 bases. Trimming removed 0 bases from V and 4 bases from J; junction bases left unmatched: 6. Germline CDR1 reads LGHNA; CDR2 reads YSLEER. This CDR3 has 15 residues. This CDR3 reads CASSQDPAGQYEQYF. CDR3 nucleotide sequence: TGCGCCAGCAGCCAAGACCCAGCGGGGCAATACGAGCAGTACTTC.

The V gene is TRBV9, the J gene TRBJ1-5; 7 bases are shared with TRBD1. V lost 4 bases and J lost 2; bases outside the gene matches: 3. Germline V CDR1 and CDR2: SGDLS, YYNGEE. This CDR3 is 14 amino acids long. CDR3 in amino acids: CASSSGGRNQPQHF. The CDR3 DNA reads TGTGCCAGCAGCTCAGGGGGGCGCAATCAGCCCCAGCATTTT.